This is a list of T cell receptor beta chains from one sample in a study of CD8 T cells in ankylosing spondylitis. Via MiXCR, TCRdb re-called the 5' RACE reads, giving one row per CDR3 protein. The table has 30,000 to 45,000 distinct CDR3 sequences, about 9.3% seen once. Sequences were obtained from blood, either unsorted or a sorted T cell fraction (not recorded which). Receptor source: a male donor with ankylosing spondylitis or in good health (not recorded which). Both conserved end residues are part of each CDR3. A D gene is named only where the DNA matches it firmly. Part of the rows lack a size; the others show once, few, many or a class for expanded clones.

J: TRBJ2-5; V: TRBV7-3; size: many; D: -; DNA: TGTGCCAGCAGCTTAACCGGGAGCCAAAGAGAGACCCAGTACTTC; CDR3: CASSLTGSQRETQYF
J: TRBJ1-2; V: TRBV6-1; size: many; D: -; DNA: TGTGCCAGCAGTGAACGAACAGGGTTCAATGGCTACACCTTC; CDR3: CASSERTGFNGYTF
J: TRBJ2-3; V: TRBV29-1; size: many; D: TRBD1; DNA: TGCAGCGCCCGACAGGGAATAAATACGCAGTATTTT; CDR3: CSARQGINTQYF
J: TRBJ2-3; V: TRBV7-3; size: many; D: TRBD2; DNA: TGTGCCAGCAGCGACGGACTAGCGGGAAACACAGATACGCAGTATTTT; CDR3: CASSDGLAGNTDTQYF
J: TRBJ1-2; V: TRBV11-1; size: few; D: TRBD1; DNA: TGTGCCAGCAGCTCGTTACAGGGGGAAGCCCGCAGTCAGTATGGCTACACCTTC; CDR3: CASSSLQGEARSQYGYTF
J: TRBJ2-1; V: TRBV11-2; size: few; D: TRBD2; DNA: TGTGCCAGCAGCTTAGAAGCTAGCGGGAGCCCCTACAATGAGCAGTTCTTC; CDR3: CASSLEASGSPYNEQFF
J: TRBJ2-3; V: TRBV3-1; size: many; D: -; DNA: TGTGCCAGCAGCTCCCCGACAGGAGGGAGGACAGATACGCAGTATTTT; CDR3: CASSSPTGGRTDTQYF
J: TRBJ2-7; V: TRBV3-1; size: once; D: -; DNA: TGTGCCACCTGCCCTGGGGGGCTACCTTCCGGGACTACTTCCTACGAGCAGTACTTC; CDR3: CATCPGGLPSGTTSYEQYF
J: TRBJ2-3; V: TRBV18; size: many; D: TRBD2; DNA: TGTGCCAGCTCACCACAAGCGGGAACCACAGATACGCAGTATTTT; CDR3: CASSPQAGTTDTQYF
J: TRBJ1-2; V: TRBV7-2; size: many; D: TRBD1; DNA: TGTGCCAGCAGCTTTGAGGACAGGGAGGGCTATGGCTACACCTTC; CDR3: CASSFEDREGYGYTF
J: TRBJ2-7; V: TRBV4-1; size: many; D: TRBD1; DNA: TGCGCCAGCAGCCAAGTTCCCGGGACAGCCTACGAGCAGTACTTC; CDR3: CASSQVPGTAYEQYF
J: TRBJ2-7; V: TRBV5-1; size: many; D: -; DNA: TGCGCCAGCAGCAAAGGGGACTTCGGACGAACTGAGCAGTACTTC; CDR3: CASSKGDFGRTEQYF
J: TRBJ1-5; V: TRBV28; size: many; D: -; DNA: TGTGCCAGCATCGGAGAGTTTCAGCCCCAGCATTTT; CDR3: CASIGEFQPQHF
J: TRBJ2-7; V: TRBV6-1; size: many; D: TRBD2; DNA: TGTGCCAGCAGCGAAGGACTAGCGATCTACGAGCAGTACTTC; CDR3: CASSEGLAIYEQYF
J: TRBJ2-1; V: TRBV27; size: medium-sized; D: -; DNA: TGTGCCAGCAGTCCTCATGGGGGAGGTACCTACAATGAGCAGTTCTTC; CDR3: CASSPHGGGTYNEQFF
J: TRBJ2-5; V: TRBV29-1; size: few; D: -; DNA: TGCAGCGTTGGAGGGGTACGGGCCCAAGAGACCCAGTACTTC; CDR3: CSVGGVRAQETQYF
J: TRBJ2-2; V: TRBV19; size: many; D: -; DNA: TGTGCCAGTAGTATCCTCGTCAGGGACCTAGCCGGAGGGAACACCGGGGAGCTGTTTTTT; CDR3: CASSILVRDLAGGNTGELFF
J: TRBJ1-2; V: TRBV2; size: -; D: -; DNA: TGTGCCAGCAATGACCACTATGGCTACACCTTC; CDR3: CASNDHYGYTF
J: TRBJ2-1; V: TRBV7-9; size: many; D: -; DNA: TGTGCCAGCAGCTTCGACTACAATGAGCAGTTCTTC; CDR3: CASSFDYNEQFF
J: TRBJ2-5; V: TRBV19; size: many; D: -; DNA: TGTGCCAGTAGTTTCCCGGGACTGGCGGGAGAGACCCAGTACTTC; CDR3: CASSFPGLAGETQYF
J: TRBJ2-7; V: TRBV9; size: -; D: -; DNA: TGTGCCAGCAGCGTAGATTACCCCAACTACGAGCAGTACTTC; CDR3: CASSVDYPNYEQYF
J: TRBJ2-7; V: TRBV13; size: many; D: TRBD2; DNA: TGTGCCAGCAGCACCGGGACTAGGAGAGCCTCCTACGAGCAGTACTTC; CDR3: CASSTGTRRASYEQYF
J: TRBJ1-2; V: TRBV3-1; size: many; D: -; DNA: TGTGCCAGCAGCCGGGGGCGGACCTATGGCTACACCTTC; CDR3: CASSRGRTYGYTF
J: TRBJ2-3; V: TRBV7-8; size: many; D: -; DNA: TGTGCCAGCAGTCCTCGCCGGACGGAGAGCACAGATACGCAGTATTTT; CDR3: CASSPRRTESTDTQYF
J: TRBJ2-7; V: TRBV20-1; size: -; D: -; DNA: TGCAGTGCTAGTTCTAGCGTCTACGAGCAGTACTTC; CDR3: CSASSSVYEQYF
J: TRBJ2-5; V: TRBV7-2; size: many; D: -; DNA: TGTGCCAGCAGCTTTACAGGGAGAGAGACCCAGTACTTC; CDR3: CASSFTGRETQYF
J: TRBJ2-1; V: TRBV12-3/TRBV12-4; size: -; D: -; DNA: TGTGCCAGTGGGGCCGCTAGCCTCTCCTACAATGAGCAGTTCTTC; CDR3: CASGAASLSYNEQFF
J: TRBJ2-1; V: TRBV20-1; size: many; D: -; DNA: TGCAGTGCTAGTCGGGGAGGAGGGTGGAATGAGCAGTTCTTC; CDR3: CSASRGGGWNEQFF
J: TRBJ2-3; V: TRBV20-1; size: many; D: -; DNA: TGCAGTGCTAGAGATGGCCCAGCGCCCGTCACAGATACGCAGTATTTT; CDR3: CSARDGPAPVTDTQYF
J: TRBJ2-1; V: TRBV11-1; size: many; D: TRBD2; DNA: TGTGCCAGCACGATCGGGCTAGCGGGGGTCAATGAGCAGTTCTTC; CDR3: CASTIGLAGVNEQFF
J: TRBJ2-7; V: TRBV20-1; size: many; D: -; DNA: TGCAGTGTCATGCGGGACAGCGGGATTCGGGAGCAGTACTTC; CDR3: CSVMRDSGIREQYF
J: TRBJ2-7; V: TRBV5-1; size: many; D: TRBD2; DNA: TGCGCCAGCAGCTTGGATTCGGGAGGGCCTTACGAGCAGTACTTC; CDR3: CASSLDSGGPYEQYF
J: TRBJ2-7; V: TRBV6-2/TRBV6-3; size: many; D: TRBD1; DNA: TGTGCCAGCAGGCGACAGGGGGGAGGCTACGAGCAGTACTTC; CDR3: CASRRQGGGYEQYF
J: TRBJ2-3; V: TRBV6-5; size: many; D: -; DNA: TGTGCCAGCAGTTACTCGAGGGATAATCCACGAACAGATACGCAGTATTTT; CDR3: CASSYSRDNPRTDTQYF
J: TRBJ2-5; V: TRBV3-1; size: many; D: TRBD1; DNA: TGTGCCAGCAGCCGTACGGGACAGGGGCAAGAGACCCAGTACTTC; CDR3: CASSRTGQGQETQYF
J: TRBJ2-3; V: TRBV29-1; size: -; D: TRBD2; DNA: TGCAGCGCCGACTTTACTAGCGTAACTAGCACAGATACGCAGTATTTT; CDR3: CSADFTSVTSTDTQYF
J: TRBJ1-6; V: TRBV18; size: -; D: -; DNA: TGTGCCAGCTCACCACTCCGTACTTCAAATTCACCCCTCCACTTT; CDR3: CASSPLRTSNSPLHF
J: TRBJ1-5; V: TRBV5-1; size: many; D: -; DNA: TGCGCCAGCAGCCCCAACCTGGATCAGCCCCAGCATTTT; CDR3: CASSPNLDQPQHF
J: TRBJ2-1; V: TRBV29-1; size: once; D: -; DNA: TGCAGCGTTGCTGGAGGGCCCTACAATGCGCAGTTCTTC; CDR3: CSVAGGPYNAQFF
J: TRBJ2-1; V: TRBV9; size: -; D: -; DNA: TGTGCCAGCAGCGTCGATGGACTCAGCTCCTACAATGAGCAGTTCTTC; CDR3: CASSVDGLSSYNEQFF
J: TRBJ1-6; V: TRBV10-3; size: -; D: TRBD1; DNA: TGTGCCATTCGACCCGGGACAGAAAATTCACCCCTCCACTTT; CDR3: CAIRPGTENSPLHF
J: TRBJ1-1; V: TRBV28; size: many; D: -; DNA: TGTGCCAGCACGGAGCAAGGGGCCGCTGAAGCTTTCTTT; CDR3: CASTEQGAAEAFF